These 15 T cell receptor beta chains were all obtained from the same sample, sequenced in a study of blood T cell repertoires in COVID-19. Data came from immunoSEQ multiplex PCR; TCRdb stores just in-frame clones and leaves some out. The repertoire holds 150,000 or so clones, with around nine tenths as singletons. The sample comprised peripheral blood. Source of these receptors: a human donor in a cohort sampled during active COVID-19.

The chain couples TRBV5-6 to TRBJ1-1; no clear D gene. Germline CDR1 is SGHDT and CDR2 is YYEEEE. Trimming cost V 0 bases and J 8 bases, with 8 bases left between them. This CDR3 spans 12 amino acids. This chain's CDR3 is CASSLGKREAFF. The CDR3 DNA reads as TGTGCCAGCAGCTTGGGAAAACGGGAAGCTTTCTTT.

V and J are TRBV28 and TRBJ2-3; TRBD2 matches at 13 bases. Germline V gives CDR1 MDHEN, CDR2 SYDVKM. The CDR3 is 19 residues long. V lost 1 base and J lost 0; bases outside the gene matches: 7. The DNA of the CDR3 is TGTGCCAGCAGTTTATCTCGGACTAGCGGGAGTACTAGCACAGATACGCAGTATTTT. Translated, it gives CASSLSRTSGSTSTDTQYF. Variable domain in full (rest from reference TRBV28 and TRBJ2-3): DVKVTQSSRYLVKRTGEKVFLECVQDMDHENMFWYRQDPGLGLRLIYFSYDVKMKEKGDIPEGYSVSREKKERFSLILESASTNQTSMYLCASSLSRTSGSTSTDTQYFGPGTRLTVL.

This chain uses TRBV10-3 with TRBJ2-7, with D possibly being TRBD2 (6 bases). The CDR3 totals 13 residues. Per the germline V gene, CDR1 is ENHRY and CDR2 is SYGVKD. Trimming removed 4 bases from V and 4 bases from J, with 11 bases in between. The CDR3 is CAISGGSGYEQYF. The DNA of the CDR3 is TGTGCCATCAGTGGGGGTAGCGGATACGAGCAGTACTTC.

This clone was recorded once. CDR3 sequence: CASSLFIGTGGYEQYF. The CDR3 DNA is TGTGCCAGCAGCTTATTTATTGGGACAGGGGGCTACGAGCAGTACTTC. V and J are TRBV7-2 and TRBJ2-7; the match to TRBD1 covers 11 bases. Trimming took 2 bases from V and 3 from J; bases not matched to a gene: 6. Per germline, CDR1 SGHTA and CDR2 FQGNSA. This CDR3 has 16 residues.

The chain has TRBV7-5 and TRBJ2-5; the table's D call, TRBD2, has no DNA check behind it. TRBV7-5 is a known pseudogene. The CDR3 spans 14 residues. The CDR3 DNA sequence: TGTGTCAGAAGCCCACCGGGGTTTCAAGAGACCCAGTACTTC. The encoded protein is CVRSPPGFQETQYF.

The chain has TRBV13 and TRBJ2-1; 7 bases align to TRBD1. The CDR3 has 13 residues. The germline gives CDR1 PRHDT, CDR2 FYEKMQ (reference sequence). V was clipped by 8 bases and J by 0 bases; unmatched bases: 1. CDR3: CASDRASYNEQFF. Here the CDR3 DNA reads TGTGCCAGCGACAGGGCCTCCTACAATGAGCAGTTCTTC.

The chain links TRBV28 to TRBJ2-7; 8 bases fit TRBD1. The CDR3 runs 13 residues. J gave up 4 bases and V 5 bases, and 4 bases lay outside the gene matches. From germline, CDR1 is MDHEN and CDR2 SYDVKM. Here the CDR3 DNA reads TGTGCCAGCAGTCTCGACAGGGGTTACGAGCAGTACTTC. This codes for CASSLDRGYEQYF.

The chain couples TRBV30 to TRBJ1-4, with 9 bases aligning to TRBD1. Trimming took 2 bases from V and 6 from J; bases not matched to a gene: 10. The germline gives CDR1 GTSNPN, CDR2 SVGIG (reference sequence). The CDR3 is 16 residues long. The DNA of the CDR3 is TGTGCCTGGAGTTCCCCACACAGGGGGCGCGATGAAAAACTGTTTTTT. Translating it yields CAWSSPHRGRDEKLFF.

This clone was detected a few times. The rearrangement uses TRBV9 and TRBJ2-1; D not certain. The CDR3 loop spans 13 amino acids. Trimming cost V 3 bases and J 7 bases, with 11 bases left between them. Per germline, CDR1 SGDLS and CDR2 YYNGEE. The CDR3 sequence: CASSAPLENEQFF. As DNA, the CDR3 is TGTGCCAGCAGCGCACCCCTTGAGAATGAGCAGTTCTTC. Drawing the rest from reference TRBV9 and TRBJ2-1, the complete variable domain is DSGVTQTPKHLITATGQRVTLRCSPRSGDLSVYWYQQSLDQGLQFLIQYYNGEERAKGNILERFSAQQFPDLHSELNLSSLELGDSALYFCASSAPLENEQFFGPGTRLTVL.

A remark on this clone: The junction departs from germline at one end; a sequencing error may be responsible. The chain joins TRBV7-7 to TRBJ1-4; tentatively, D is TRBD1 (6 bases). Germline V gene lookup returns CDR1 SSHAT and CDR2 FNYEAQ (reference sequence). The CDR3 is made up of 16 amino acids. CDR3 residues: CASSLEGVGPLEKLFF. CDR3 nucleotide sequence: TGTGCTAGCAGCTTAGAGGGGGTGGGTCCCCTTGAAAAACTGTTTTTT.

The V and J genes are TRBV6-1 and TRBJ1-3; tentative D call: TRBD1 (6 bases). Germline values: CDR1 MNHNS, CDR2 SASEGT. Between the trimmed V and J ends, which lost 0 bases and 4 bases, there was a span of 7 bases. The CDR3 is 14 amino acids. Here the CDR3 reads CASSEATGGNTIYF. In nucleotides, the CDR3 is TGTGCCAGCAGTGAAGCGACAGGAGGAAACACCATATATTTT.

The chain recombines TRBV15 with TRBJ2-1; 10 positions match TRBD2. V shed 6 bases and J 6 bases; nucleotides not matched to a gene: 8. CDR3 length equals 15 residues. Germline V gene lookup returns CDR1 LNHNV and CDR2 YYDKDF (reference sequence). The CDR3 loop is CATRTTSGIGNEQFF. The CDR3 bases are TGTGCCACCAGGACAACTAGCGGGATCGGCAATGAGCAGTTCTTC.

J is TRBJ2-1 and V is TRBV2; TRBD1 matches 9 bases. The length of the CDR3 is 15 residues. J lost 2 bases, V lost 6 bases, and 5 bases had no gene match. CDR1 SNHLY and CDR2 FYNNEI come from the germline V gene. This CDR3 reads CASSPGTGPYNEQFF. The CDR3 DNA reads as TGTGCCAGCAGCCCCGGGACAGGGCCCTACAATGAGCAGTTCTTC.

V usage is TRBV7-8 and J usage is TRBJ2-7, with D possibly being TRBD1 (5 bases). The CDR3 length is 12 residues. The germline V gene has CDR1 SGHVS and CDR2 FQNEAQ. V was clipped by 6 bases and J by 1 base, with 7 bases between them. CDR3 DNA sequence: TGTGCCAGCAGGGGGCCTTCCTACGAGCAGTACTTC. This translates into CASRGPSYEQYF.

This clone has a single count. The chain recombines TRBV7-8 with TRBJ1-1, with D maybe TRBD1 (6 bases). Germline values: CDR1 SGHVS, CDR2 FQNEAQ. The CDR3 runs to 14 residues. Trimming shortened V by 5 bases and J by 4 bases, and 14 bases separated the two germline ends. The CDR3 here is CASSLQGGTTEAFF. The CDR3, as DNA: TGTGCCAGCAGCCTACAGGGTGGCACCACTGAAGCTTTCTTT.